This T cell receptor (beta chain) was observed in a study of blood T cell repertoires in COVID-19 (dated by TCRdb to about 2020). With respect to the entire study: Samples from collaborators originated in the United States, Italy and Spain and spanned both the acute and convalescent phases of COVID-19. Nearly every sample came with metadata listing a de-identified subject ID, COVID-19 status, age in years and sex. Where available, HLA class I and class II types were taken from metadata supplied by the sample provider and were not determined by assay-based typing. Subjects who had been exposed to COVID-19, were actively infected with it, or had recovered from it provided the deeply sampled blood TCRbeta repertoires that made up the dataset. The samples were drawn from the first 160 participants of the ongoing ImmuneRACE study and from over a thousand subjects provided by 6 global collaborators. The material from the prospective study consisted of cDNA or gDNA derived from T cells, B-cell-depleted T cells, or PBMCs. The repertoires were made available in a free public database intended to serve as a resource for research on the immune response to SARS-CoV-2.

This clone was observed a few times. No cognate antigen has been identified for it. No qualities accompany the bases; no much larger clone lies one base away. One collaborating source in Seattle enrolled patients while the patients were actively infected and followed the patients over time throughout the course of disease. Whole blood was collected in K2EDTA tubes by collaborating institutions according to the institutions' own protocols. For TCRbeta analysis, collaborator samples were shipped as frozen whole blood, as isolated PBMCs, or as DNA extracted from either sample type. The immunoSEQ Assay, a bias-controlled multiplex PCR, was used to amplify TCRbeta CDR3 regions from genomic DNA. The authors processed their data as follows. Within the assay, amplification of reference gene primers was used to estimate how many nucleated cells each sample contained. To quantify the absolute abundance of each unique TCRbeta CDR3 rearrangement, sequence reads were collapsed and filtered. Productive Simpson clonality was computed per sample as the square root of Simpson's diversity index over productive rearrangements. TCRdb carries this immuneACCESS record with in-frame sequences only. Its versions omit some clonotypes, under half of them owing to an unresolved V gene in the studies checked, with the rest unexplained. The DNA gave D and trimming, while V, J and clone size come from that table. The sample table lists 410,000 or so clones, roughly 90% of them with a count of one. The ten largest account for under 2% of the sample.

The CDR3 measures 12 amino acids from cysteine to phenylalanine. Only the CDR3 DNA is retained, 36 bases long and in frame from the first base. For CDR1 and CDR2, the germline V gene (reference sequence) lists LNHDA and SQIVND. V is cut by 3 bases and J by 6 bases, and the space between the germline ends is 8 bases. The full study reports these points: How much clinical and demographic metadata was included differed by source and by participant, and the metadata was provided uncurated.

The chain is assembled from TRBV19 and TRBJ1-1, with TRBD1 as a weak D call on 5 bases. Sequenced: peripheral blood. The clonotype originates from a woman aged 40 to 49 with COVID-19, enrolled during active disease. The sequenced DNA is TGTGCCAGTAGTATCCGGGGGGCTGAAGCTTTCTTT. Translated, this is CASSIRGAEAFF. Here the CDR3 is joined to the reference TRBV19 and TRBJ1-1 genes, and the full variable domain is: DGGITQSPKYLFRKEGQNVTLSCEQNLNHDAMYWYRQDPGQGLRLIYYSQIVNDFQKGDIAEGYSVSREKKESFPLTVTSAQKNPTAFYLCASSIRGAEAFFGQGTRLTVV.